Following are 8 T cell receptor beta chains from one sample sequenced in a study of blood T cell dynamics during melanoma immunotherapy (dated by TCRdb to about 2020). The meaning of the sample's time point label: week 3, after first cycle of checkpoint inhibitor. The library was generated by the immunoSEQ multiplex PCR assay. As stored in TCRdb, this immuneACCESS dataset retains in-frame rearrangements with V and J assigned. A fraction of the clones does not appear; measured against another copy, unresolved V genes explain less than half of the discrepancy, and the remainder lacks a known reason. Counted in this sample were about 5,600 clones; approximately 88% of them appeared once. Jointly, the top ten make up 30% to 35% of the sample. The material sequenced was blood, taken from a patient treated with checkpoint blockade. Receptors originate from a human donor with melanoma. Some clones in this sample may be carry-over from other donors' samples.

The count of this clone is one. The chain couples TRBV19 to TRBJ2-2, with 8 bases that match TRBD1. The junction had 5 bases not matched to a gene; V was cut back by 4 bases and J by 1 base. This CDR3 spans 16 amino acids. Germline V lookup: CDR1 LNHDA, CDR2 SQIVND (reference sequence). CDR3 DNA sequence: TGTGCCAGTAGTACCCTGGGACAGGAGAACACCGGGGAGCTGTTTTTT. Its translation is CASSTLGQENTGELFF.

The V call is TRBV5-6, the J call TRBJ2-5, with D perhaps being TRBD1 or TRBD2 (6 bases each). Germline V lookup: CDR1 SGHDT, CDR2 YYEEEE. The CDR3 is 15 amino acids. The V and J ends lost 3 bases and 5 bases respectively, with 17 bases between them. CDR3 protein: CASSSGAPGWETQYF. The CDR3 region has the DNA TGTGCCAGCAGCTCGGGGGCCCCAGGGTGGGAGACCCAGTACTTC. The full variable domain, completed using reference TRBV5-6 and TRBJ2-5, is DAGVTQSPTHLIKTRGQQVTLRCSPKSGHDTVSWYQQALGQGPQFIFQYYEEEERQRGNFPDRFSGHQFPNYSSELNVNALLLGDSALYLCASSSGAPGWETQYFGPGTRLLVL.

This sequence joins TRBV7-9 and TRBJ1-5; D is perhaps TRBD1 (6 bases). Germline loops: CDR1 SEHNR, CDR2 FQNEAQ (reference sequence). V gave up 3 bases and J gave up 1 base, with 7 bases separating them. This CDR3 has 14 residues. Here the CDR3 reads CASSFQGSNQPQHF. CDR3 bases: TGTGCCAGCAGCTTCCAGGGGAGCAATCAGCCCCAGCATTTT. Full variable domain (rest looked up from reference TRBV7-9 and TRBJ1-5): DTGVSQNPRHKITKRGQNVTFRCDPISEHNRLYWYRQTLGQGPEFLTYFQNEAQLEKSRLLSDRFSAERPKGSFSTLEIQRTEQGDSAMYLCASSFQGSNQPQHFGDGTRLSIL.

The chain is built from TRBV11-2 and TRBJ1-1; D is ambiguous. This CDR3 contains 15 residues. V gave up 0 bases and J gave up 4 bases, with 12 bases separating them. Germline values: CDR1 SGHAT, CDR2 FQNNGV. CDR3 sequence reads: CASSLDLGRGTEAFF. The CDR3 nucleotides read TGTGCCAGCAGCTTAGATCTCGGACGGGGCACTGAAGCTTTCTTT.

The CDR3 region has the DNA TGTGCCAGTAGCGGGAGTCCGGGTGAGCAGTTCTTC. It translates to CASSGSPGEQFF. This chain connects TRBV19 to TRBJ2-1; D may be TRBD2 (6 bases). Germline V gene lookup returns CDR1 LNHDA and CDR2 SQIVND (reference sequence). The CDR3 consists of 12 residues. Trimming took off 6 bases at V and 9 bases at J, with 12 bases between the two ends.

This CDR3 is CATSHPPREQFF. CDR3 bases: TGTGCCACCAGCCACCCCCCCAGGGAGCAGTTCTTC. The chain joins TRBV15 to TRBJ2-1; D ambiguous. Deletions cut 5 bases from V and 10 bases from J, with 12 bases between. The V gene's germline CDR1 is LNHNV and CDR2 YYDKDF (reference sequence). CDR3 size: 12 residues. The full variable domain, completed using reference TRBV15 and TRBJ2-1, is DAMVIQNPRYQVTQFGKPVTLSCSQTLNHNVMYWYQQKSSQAPKLLFHYYDKDFNNEADTPDNFQSRRPNTSFCFLDIRSPGLGDTAMYLCATSHPPREQFFGPGTRLTVL.

The V call is TRBV30, the J call TRBJ1-2; D gene ambiguous. Trimming took 1 base from V and 1 from J, leaving 7 bases between them. The CDR3 is 13 residues long. Germline-derived CDR1 and CDR2 are GTSNPN and SVGIG (reference sequence). The CDR3 DNA follows: TGTGCCTGGAGTGAGAGGTTTAACTATGGCTACACCTTC. This encodes CAWSERFNYGYTF. Drawing the rest from reference TRBV30 and TRBJ1-2, the complete variable domain is SQTIHQWPATLVQPVGSPLSLECTVEGTSNPNLYWYRQAAGRGLQLLFYSVGIGQISSEVPQNLSASRPQDRQFILSSKKLLLSDSGFYLCAWSERFNYGYTFGSGTRLTVV.

This clone was seen only once. The chain couples TRBV19 to TRBJ2-7, with 8 bases aligning to TRBD1. The CDR3 has 15 residues. With 7 bases clipped from V and 6 bases from J, the junction kept 14 bases outside the gene matches. Germline lookup yields CDR1 LNHDA and CDR2 SQIVND (reference sequence). CDR3 sequence reads: CASTPTGQGWGEQYF. The CDR3 coding sequence is TGTGCCAGTACTCCTACCGGACAGGGTTGGGGCGAGCAGTACTTC.